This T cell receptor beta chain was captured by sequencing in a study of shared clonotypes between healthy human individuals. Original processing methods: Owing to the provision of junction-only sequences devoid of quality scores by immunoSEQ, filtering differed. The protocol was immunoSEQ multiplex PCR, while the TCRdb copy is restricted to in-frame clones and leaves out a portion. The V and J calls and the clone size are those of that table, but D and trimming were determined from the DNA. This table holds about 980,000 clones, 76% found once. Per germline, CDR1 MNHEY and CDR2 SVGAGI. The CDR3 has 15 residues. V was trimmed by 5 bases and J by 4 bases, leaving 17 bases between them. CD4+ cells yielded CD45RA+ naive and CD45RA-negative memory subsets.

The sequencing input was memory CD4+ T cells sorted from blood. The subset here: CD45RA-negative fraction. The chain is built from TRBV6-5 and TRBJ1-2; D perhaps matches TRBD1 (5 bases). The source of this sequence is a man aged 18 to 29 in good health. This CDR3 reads CASSRGSMGIYGYTF. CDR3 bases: TGTGCCAGCAGTCGGGGCAGCATGGGGATCTATGGCTACACCTTC.